A single sample gave rise to the 20 T cell receptor beta chains below, sequenced in a study of CD8+CD57+ T cells in acquired aplastic anemia. Genomic DNA templated the TCR beta VDJ and CDR3 profiling. TCRdb reprocessed the reads via MiXCR and lists one record per CDR3 protein. The table includes some 280,000 distinct CDR3 sequences, around 60% detected once. The sample was sorted CD4+, CD8+, or CD8+CD57+ T cells (not recorded which) from PBMCs. Receptor source: a human donor with severe aplastic anemia or a healthy control (not recorded which).

This clonotype was seen ten or more times. The CDR3 DNA sequence: TGCGCCAGCAGCCACTTAAACCCCGGGACAGGATATGGCTACACCTTC. It is translated as CASSHLNPGTGYGYTF. The chain employs TRBV4-3 and TRBJ1-2; 8 bases align to TRBD1. This CDR3 contains 16 residues. J gave up 5 bases and V 3 bases, and 11 bases lay outside the gene matches. Germline V CDR1 and CDR2: LGHNA, YSLEER.

This clonotype was observed many times. The chain links TRBV28 to TRBJ1-6, with 8 bases that match TRBD1. With V trimmed by 1 base and J by 10 bases, 6 bases remained unmatched. This CDR3 contains 15 residues. Germline V CDR1 and CDR2: MDHEN, SYDVKM. The DNA for the CDR3 is TGTGCCAGCAGTTTATACGGACAGGGAGGGTCACCCCTCCACTTT. Protein product: CASSLYGQGGSPLHF. The full variable domain, with the rest looked up from reference TRBV28 and TRBJ1-6, is DVKVTQSSRYLVKRTGEKVFLECVQDMDHENMFWYRQDPGLGLRLIYFSYDVKMKEKGDIPEGYSVSREKKERFSLILESASTNQTSMYLCASSLYGQGGSPLHFGNGTRLTVT.

This clonotype was recorded only once. A single base separates this from a much larger clone, so it may be a read error. V and J are TRBV30 and TRBJ1-6; D might be TRBD1 (5 bases). CDR3 size: 13 residues. CDR1 GTSNPN and CDR2 SVGIG come from the germline V gene (reference sequence). CDR3 in amino acids: CVWSGGVSSPLHF. Written as DNA, the CDR3 is TGTGTCTGGAGTGGGGGGGTGAGTTCACCCCTCCACTTT.

This sequence joins TRBV29-1 and TRBJ1-1; D is ambiguous. The CDR3 covers 12 residues. Germline V lookup: CDR1 SQVTM, CDR2 ANQGSEA. The germline V and J ends were trimmed by 3 bases and 5 bases, with 10 bases remaining between them. Here the CDR3 reads CSVEGLGTEAFF. The CDR3 DNA reads as TGCAGCGTTGAGGGGTTGGGAACTGAAGCTTTCTTT.

The chain links TRBV12-3 or TRBV12-4 to TRBJ1-2; TRBD1 might be the D (6 bases). The V end lost 9 bases, the J end lost 0 bases, and 14 bases lay between the germline ends. This CDR3 spans 14 amino acids. The CDR3 loop is CASLGAGTNYGYTF. Written as DNA, the CDR3 is TGTGCCAGTCTGGGGGCAGGGACTAACTATGGCTACACCTTC.

This clonotype was seen repeatedly, ten times or more. The chain recombines TRBV3-1 with TRBJ1-5, with D unclear. CDR1 LGHDT and CDR2 YNNKEL come from the germline V gene (reference sequence). This CDR3 spans 13 amino acids. The ends were cut back, 1 base at V and 6 bases at J, with 7 bases in the middle. The CDR3 is CASSQGFSQPQHF. Written as DNA, the CDR3 is TGTGCCAGCAGCCAAGGGTTTAGTCAGCCCCAGCATTTT.

The chain links TRBV19 to TRBJ2-6, with 8 bases that match TRBD1. The CDR3 totals 17 residues. The germline V gene encodes CDR1 LNHDA and CDR2 SQIVND (reference sequence). V gave up 9 bases and J gave up 2 bases; unmatched junction bases: 12. The CDR3 region has the DNA TGTGCCAGCCTACCACAGGGGGGAACGGCTGGGGCCAACGTCCTGACTTTC. It translates to CASLPQGGTAGANVLTF.

The chain combines TRBV5-6 with TRBJ1-3, with D possibly TRBD1 on 5 matching bases. The CDR3 consists of 16 residues. The V end lost 0 bases, the J end lost 2 bases, and 12 bases lay between the germline ends. Germline V gene data show CDR1 as SGHDT and CDR2 as YYEEEE. DNA of the CDR3: TGTGCCAGCAGCTTGGAATGGAGGGGCGCTGGAAACACCATATATTTT. Translated: CASSLEWRGAGNTIYF.

At least ten counts were recorded for this clonotype. The CDR3 bases are TGTGCCAGCTCACCGGTAGCGGGACTCTACGAGCAGTACTTC. Translating it yields CASSPVAGLYEQYF. The chain joins TRBV18 to TRBJ2-7; 8 bases are a match to TRBD2. The V segment lost 3 bases and the J segment 3 bases; nucleotides outside the gene matches: 4. The CDR3 length is 14 residues. Germline CDR1 reads KGHSH; CDR2 reads LQKENI.

The genes are TRBV20-1 and TRBJ2-5; 9 bases are a match to TRBD1. The germline V gene has CDR1 DFQATT and CDR2 SNEGSKA (reference sequence). Trimming cost V 6 bases and J 3 bases; bases outside gene matches: 2. The CDR3 consists of 12 residues. CDR3 sequence (DNA): TGCAGTGCGAGGGACAGGGAAGAGACCCAGTACTTC. As protein: CSARDREETQYF.

This clonotype showed up many times. The chain uses TRBV7-2 and TRBJ2-3, with 8 bases lining up with TRBD2. This CDR3 is built from 18 residues. The V gene's germline CDR1 is SGHTA and CDR2 FQGNSA. V lost 7 bases to trimming and J lost 0 bases; unmatched junction nucleotides: 15. This CDR3 is CASTGDGRGAISTDTQYF. The CDR3 nucleotides are TGTGCCAGCACCGGGGATGGGCGGGGGGCCATTAGCACAGATACGCAGTATTTT. Filled out from reference TRBV7-2 and TRBJ2-3, the complete variable domain reads GAGVSQSPSNKVTEKGKDVELRCDPISGHTALYWYRQSLGQGLEFLIYFQGNSAPDKSGLPSDRFSAERTGGSVSTLTIQRTQQEDSAVYLCASTGDGRGAISTDTQYFGPGTRLTVL.

This clonotype was detected many times. The chain recombines TRBV7-9 with TRBJ2-5; D is possibly TRBD1 (6 bases). From germline, CDR1 is SEHNR and CDR2 FQNEAQ (reference sequence). CDR3 length: 14 residues. The V gene lost 2 bases and the J gene lost 5 bases, with 12 bases spanning the gap. The CDR3 DNA sequence: TGTGCCAGCAGCTTAAAGGGGGATTGGGAGACCCAGTACTTC. This sequence encodes CASSLKGDWETQYF.

This clonotype has just one count. V is TRBV20-1 and J is TRBJ2-3, with D possibly being TRBD2 (6 bases). Per germline, CDR1 DFQATT and CDR2 SNEGSKA (reference sequence). The CDR3 spans 14 residues. Trimming stripped 6 bases from V and 5 bases from J, with 18 bases between. Here the CDR3 DNA reads TGCAGTGCGAGGGTGGCGGGGAGTGGAGATACGCAGTATTTT. The encoded protein is CSARVAGSGDTQYF.

The gene calls are TRBV12-3 or TRBV12-4 and TRBJ1-1; D may be TRBD1 (5 bases). The V and J ends lost 5 bases and 4 bases respectively, with 14 bases between them. The CDR3 has 14 residues. In DNA form, the CDR3 reads TGTGCCAGCAGTGAAGCGGGGCTCGGCACTGAAGCTTTCTTT. It translates to CASSEAGLGTEAFF.

This clonotype has a count of ten or more. The rearrangement joins TRBV20-1 to TRBJ2-2; TRBD1 matches at 12 bases. The germline V gene encodes CDR1 DFQATT and CDR2 SNEGSKA (reference sequence). CDR3 size: 16 residues. Trimming removed 6 bases from V and 0 bases from J; junction bases left unmatched: 5. CDR3 loop: CSAHRDRGPNTGELFF. In DNA, the CDR3 is TGCAGTGCCCACCGGGACAGGGGGCCGAACACCGGGGAGCTGTTTTTT.

The J gene is TRBJ2-6, the V gene TRBV9; 15 positions agree with TRBD2. Germline V lookup: CDR1 SGDLS, CDR2 YYNGEE. This CDR3 spans 21 amino acids. Trimming at V came to 3 bases and at J to 4 bases, leaving 14 bases not matched to a gene. CDR3 region: CASSARLGLAGGNTGANVLTF. For the CDR3, the DNA is TGTGCCAGCAGCGCGAGACTCGGACTAGCGGGGGGGAACACCGGGGCCAACGTCCTGACTTTC.

This clonotype was recorded many times. The chain links TRBV20-1 to TRBJ2-7; 7 positions agree with TRBD1. Germline CDR1 is DFQATT and CDR2 is SNEGSKA (reference sequence). V trimming: 3 bases; J trimming: 2 bases; junction bases outside the gene matches: 7. This CDR3 contains 14 residues. This CDR3 reads CSARPGQLAYEQYF. The CDR3 DNA reads as TGCAGTGCTAGGCCGGGACAGCTAGCCTACGAGCAGTACTTC.

The J gene is TRBJ2-2, the V gene TRBV7-2, with 9 bases identical to TRBD2. The CDR3 totals 17 residues. From germline, CDR1 is SGHTA and CDR2 FQGNSA. The J segment lost 1 base and the V segment lost 4 bases, leaving 7 bases of the junction unmatched. The CDR3 loop is CASSSQRLAVNTGELFF. The DNA for the CDR3 is TGTGCCAGCAGCTCCCAGCGACTAGCGGTGAACACCGGGGAGCTGTTTTTT.

This clonotype was seen at least ten times. V gene TRBV11-3 combines with J gene TRBJ2-3; 8 bases are a match to TRBD2. Germline assignment: CDR1 SGHNT and CDR2 YENEEA. The CDR3 totals 15 residues. Unmatched junction bases numbered 2, after V lost 1 base and J lost 2 bases. CDR3 in DNA: TGTGCCAGCAGCTTAGGGACTAGCCTCACAGATACGCAGTATTTT. It specifies CASSLGTSLTDTQYF. The complete variable domain, with remaining parts taken from reference TRBV11-3 and TRBJ2-3, reads EAGVVQSPRYKIIEKKQPVAFWCNPISGHNTLYWYLQNLGQGPELLIRYENEEAVDDSQLPKDRFSAERLKGVDSTLKIQPAELGDSAVYLCASSLGTSLTDTQYFGPGTRLTVL.

The chain combines TRBV25-1 with TRBJ1-4; 8 bases are shared with TRBD1. Trimming took 3 bases from V and 10 from J; bases not matched to a gene: 13. CDR3 size: 16 residues. From germline, CDR1 is MGHDK and CDR2 SYGVNS. The DNA for the CDR3 is TGTGCCAGCAGTGATAAAGCCAGGGGGCAAGGGGGAAAACTGTTTTTT. Residues: CASSDKARGQGGKLFF.